This is a list of T cell receptor beta chains from one sample in a study of circulating tumor DNA in untreated peripheral T-cell lymphoma. Repertoires were generated with immunoSEQ multiplex PCR, while TCRdb's copy carries only in-frame clones and drops some. This sample carries some 7,000 clones, about 62% of them seen once, and the ten largest clones take roughly 52%. Sequenced material: tumor tissue. Receptors originate from a human donor with peripheral T-cell lymphoma. CDR3s include the opening cysteine and the closing phenylalanine or tryptophan.

j_call | v_call | cdr3_aa
TRBJ1-3 | TRBV5-1 | CASNQLRSDSGNTIYF
TRBJ2-7 | TRBV27 | CASSSAAIHEQYF
TRBJ1-1 | TRBV6-7 | CASSYFLPNTEAFF
TRBJ2-7 | TRBV19 | CASSTTSGGYEQYF
TRBJ2-7 | TRBV15 | CATSRDLREGGPSYEQYF
TRBJ2-5 | TRBV18 | CASSSNRGPIQETQYF
TRBJ2-7 | TRBV6-8 | CASPRILKGDEQYF
TRBJ1-1 | TRBV5-1 | CASRGVRYDTEAFF
TRBJ1-3 | TRBV6-8 | CASNQGKSSGNTIYF
TRBJ2-5 | TRBV6-8 | CASSYSWAAMDQYF
TRBJ1-4 | TRBV5-1 | CASSWWTGGGEKLFF
TRBJ1-3 | TRBV19 | CASTSPGNTIYF
TRBJ1-4 | TRBV29-1 | CSVRGAATNEKLFF
TRBJ2-7 | TRBV2 | CASSLSGTGVHF
TRBJ2-4 | TRBV5-1 | CASSPFLAGDDIQYF
TRBJ2-1 | TRBV11-3 | CASSLERGAHNEQFF
TRBJ1-3 | TRBV19 | CASSDGWGGRNTIYF
TRBJ2-6 | TRBV28 | CASSFTGTGANVLTF
TRBJ2-1 | TRBV7-7 | CASRPRDRVDNEQFF
TRBJ2-6 | TRBV12-5 | CATLSSGANVLTF
TRBJ2-7 | TRBV19 | CASSRDITYEQYF
TRBJ2-5 | TRBV19 | CASSPSGRRETQYF
TRBJ2-7 | TRBV6-8 | CASSYSDRDEQYF
TRBJ1-3 | TRBV6-8 | CASSYSGAGSGNTIYF
TRBJ2-2 | TRBV6-8 | CASSPTYGGELFF
TRBJ2-7 | TRBV29-1 | CSVGGLGSSYEQYF
TRBJ1-1 | TRBV18 | CASSLIAVNTEAFF
TRBJ2-7 | TRBV6-8 | CASRAGTSASSEQYF
TRBJ2-7 | TRBV5-1 | CASSTASGVLGEQYF
TRBJ1-1 | TRBV7-7 | CASTLSLQGNTEAFF